The entry below gives a single T cell receptor beta chain sequence along with its context. Everyone who took part was roughly 18 to 89 years old, and they came from about two dozen US areas. This specimen belongs to a study of blood T cell repertoires in COVID-19. Clones were sequenced by immunoSEQ multiplex PCR, and TCRdb holds only the in-frame ones, with some missing. In the table there are about 400,000 clones, 80% to 90% of which are singletons. Germline assignment: CDR1 SNHLY and CDR2 FYNNEI. The junction had 13 bases not matched to a gene; V was cut back by 2 bases and J by 5 bases. CDR3 size: 17 residues.

Material: PBMCs or T cells enriched from blood (not recorded which). The sequence derives from a man aged 35-49 years in a cohort exposed to, infected with or recovered from COVID-19 (not recorded which). The V gene is TRBV2, the J gene TRBJ2-3, with 7 bases identical to TRBD2. The CDR3 bases are TGTGCCAGCAGTGAATGGGGGGGAGCCAAGGTCGTAGATACGCAGTATTTT. Its protein product is CASSEWGGAKVVDTQYF.